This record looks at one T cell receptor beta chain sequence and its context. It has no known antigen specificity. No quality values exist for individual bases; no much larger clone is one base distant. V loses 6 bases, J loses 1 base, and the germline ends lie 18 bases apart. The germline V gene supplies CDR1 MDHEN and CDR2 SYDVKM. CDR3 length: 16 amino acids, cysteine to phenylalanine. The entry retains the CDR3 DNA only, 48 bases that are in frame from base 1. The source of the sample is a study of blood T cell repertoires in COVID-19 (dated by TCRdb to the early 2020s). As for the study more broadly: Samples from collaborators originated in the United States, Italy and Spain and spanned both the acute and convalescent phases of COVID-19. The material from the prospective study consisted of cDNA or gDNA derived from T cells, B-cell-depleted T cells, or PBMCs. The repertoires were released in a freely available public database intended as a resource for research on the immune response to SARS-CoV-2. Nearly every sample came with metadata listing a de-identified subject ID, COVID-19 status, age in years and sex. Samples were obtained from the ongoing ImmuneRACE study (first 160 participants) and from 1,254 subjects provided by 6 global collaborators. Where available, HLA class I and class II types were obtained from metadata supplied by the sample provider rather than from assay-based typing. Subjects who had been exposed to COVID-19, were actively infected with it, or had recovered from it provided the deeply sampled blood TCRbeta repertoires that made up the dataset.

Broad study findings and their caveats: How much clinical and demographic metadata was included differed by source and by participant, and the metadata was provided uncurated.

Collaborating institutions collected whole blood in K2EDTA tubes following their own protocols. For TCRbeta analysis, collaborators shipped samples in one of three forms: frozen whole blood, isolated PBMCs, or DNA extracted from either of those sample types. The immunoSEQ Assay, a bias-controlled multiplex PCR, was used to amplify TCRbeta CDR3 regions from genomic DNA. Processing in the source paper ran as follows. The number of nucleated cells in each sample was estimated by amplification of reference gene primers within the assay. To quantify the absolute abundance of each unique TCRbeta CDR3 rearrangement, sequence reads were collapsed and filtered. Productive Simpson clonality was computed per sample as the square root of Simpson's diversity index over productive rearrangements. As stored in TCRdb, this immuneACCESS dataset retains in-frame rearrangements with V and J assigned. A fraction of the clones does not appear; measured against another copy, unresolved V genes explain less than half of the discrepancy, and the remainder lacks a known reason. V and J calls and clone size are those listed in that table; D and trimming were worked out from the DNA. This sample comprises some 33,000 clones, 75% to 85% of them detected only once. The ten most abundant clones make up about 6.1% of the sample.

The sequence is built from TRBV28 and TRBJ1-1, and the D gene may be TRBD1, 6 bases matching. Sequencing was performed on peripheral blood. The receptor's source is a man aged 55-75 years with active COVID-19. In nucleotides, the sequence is TGTGCCAGCAGCCCGGGGGGGGCGGAATGGAACACTGAAGCTTTCTTT. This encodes CASSPGGAEWNTEAFF.